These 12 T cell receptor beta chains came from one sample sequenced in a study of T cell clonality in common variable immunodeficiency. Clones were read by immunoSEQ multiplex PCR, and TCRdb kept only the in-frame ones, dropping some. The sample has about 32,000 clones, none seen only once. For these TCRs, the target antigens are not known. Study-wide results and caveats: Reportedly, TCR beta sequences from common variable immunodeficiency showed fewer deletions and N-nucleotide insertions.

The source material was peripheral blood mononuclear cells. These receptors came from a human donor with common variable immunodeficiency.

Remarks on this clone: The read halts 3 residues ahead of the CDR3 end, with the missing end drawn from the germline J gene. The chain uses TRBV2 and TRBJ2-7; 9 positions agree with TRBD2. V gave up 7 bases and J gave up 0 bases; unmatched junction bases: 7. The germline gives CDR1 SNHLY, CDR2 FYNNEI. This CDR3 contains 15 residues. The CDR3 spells CASNERGALSYEQYF. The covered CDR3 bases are TGTGCCAGCAACGAGCGGGGGGCCCTCTCCTACGAG.

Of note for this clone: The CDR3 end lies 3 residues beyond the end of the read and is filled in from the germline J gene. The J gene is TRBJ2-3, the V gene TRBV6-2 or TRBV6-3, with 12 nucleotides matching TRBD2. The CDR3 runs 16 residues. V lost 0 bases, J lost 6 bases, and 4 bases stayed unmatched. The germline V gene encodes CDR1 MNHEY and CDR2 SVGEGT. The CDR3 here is CASSYSLAGGIDTQYF. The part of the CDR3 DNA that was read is TGTGCCAGCAGTTACTCGCTAGCGGGGGGGATTGATACG.

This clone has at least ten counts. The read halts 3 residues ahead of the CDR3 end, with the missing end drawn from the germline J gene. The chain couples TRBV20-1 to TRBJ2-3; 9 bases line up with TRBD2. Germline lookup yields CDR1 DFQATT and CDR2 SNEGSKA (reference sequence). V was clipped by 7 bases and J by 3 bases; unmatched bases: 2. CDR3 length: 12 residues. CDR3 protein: CSESGGTDTQYF. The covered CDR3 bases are TGCAGTGAAAGCGGGGGGACAGATACG.

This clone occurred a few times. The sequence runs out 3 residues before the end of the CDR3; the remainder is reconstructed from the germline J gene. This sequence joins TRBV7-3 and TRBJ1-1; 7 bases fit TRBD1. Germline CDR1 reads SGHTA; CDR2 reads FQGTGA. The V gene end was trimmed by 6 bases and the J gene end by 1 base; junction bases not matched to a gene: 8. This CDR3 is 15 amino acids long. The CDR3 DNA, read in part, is TGTGCCAGCAGTCCCAAAGGGACAGCGAACACTGAA. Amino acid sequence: CASSPKGTANTE. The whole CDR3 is CASSPKGTANTEAFF.

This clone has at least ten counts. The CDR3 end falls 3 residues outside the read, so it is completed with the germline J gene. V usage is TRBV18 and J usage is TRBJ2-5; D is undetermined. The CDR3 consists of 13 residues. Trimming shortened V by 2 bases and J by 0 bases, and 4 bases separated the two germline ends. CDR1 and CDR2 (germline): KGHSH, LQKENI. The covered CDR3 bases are TGTGCCAGCTCACCAGACTACCAAGAGACC. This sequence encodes CASSPDYQET. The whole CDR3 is CASSPDYQETQYF.

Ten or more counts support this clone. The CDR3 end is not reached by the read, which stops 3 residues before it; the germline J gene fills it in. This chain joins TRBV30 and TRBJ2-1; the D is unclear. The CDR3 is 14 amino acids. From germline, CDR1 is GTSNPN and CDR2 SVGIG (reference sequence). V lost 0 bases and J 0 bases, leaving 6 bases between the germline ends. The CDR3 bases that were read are TGTGCCTGGAGTGTCTCGCGCTCCTACAATGAG. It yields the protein CAWSVSRSYNE. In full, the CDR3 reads CAWSVSRSYNEQFF.

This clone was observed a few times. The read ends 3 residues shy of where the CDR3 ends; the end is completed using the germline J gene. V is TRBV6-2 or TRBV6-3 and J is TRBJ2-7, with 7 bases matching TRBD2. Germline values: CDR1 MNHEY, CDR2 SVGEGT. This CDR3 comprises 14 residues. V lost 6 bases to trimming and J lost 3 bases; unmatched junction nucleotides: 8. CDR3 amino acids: CASRLIGGVYEQYF. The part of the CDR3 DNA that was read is TGTGCCAGCAGGCTTATTGGGGGGGTCTACGAG.

This CDR3 reads CASRLNSLNTEAFF. The part of the CDR3 DNA that was read is TGCGCCAGCAGACTGAACAGCTTGAACACTGAA. The V and J genes are TRBV5-1 and TRBJ1-1; no reliable D call. The read ends 3 residues shy of where the CDR3 ends; the end is completed using the germline J gene. The germline V gene encodes CDR1 SGHRS and CDR2 YFSETQ. CDR3 size: 14 residues. Trimming cost V 5 bases and J 0 bases, with 11 bases left between them.

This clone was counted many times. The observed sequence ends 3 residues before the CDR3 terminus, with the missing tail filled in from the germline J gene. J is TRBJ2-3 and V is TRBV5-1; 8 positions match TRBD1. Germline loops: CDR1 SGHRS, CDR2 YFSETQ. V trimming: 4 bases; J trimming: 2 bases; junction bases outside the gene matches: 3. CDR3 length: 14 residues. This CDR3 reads CASSRTGHTDTQYF. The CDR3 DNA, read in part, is TGCGCCAGCAGCCGGACAGGGCACACAGATACG.

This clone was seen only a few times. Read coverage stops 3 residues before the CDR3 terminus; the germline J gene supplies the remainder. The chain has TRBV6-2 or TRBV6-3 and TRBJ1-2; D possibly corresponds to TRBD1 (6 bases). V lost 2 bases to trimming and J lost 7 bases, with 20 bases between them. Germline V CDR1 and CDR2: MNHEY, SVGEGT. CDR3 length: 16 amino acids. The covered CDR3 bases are TGTGCCAGCAGTTACGCGCTTACAGGGACGGCCGGTGGC. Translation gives CASSYALTGTAGG. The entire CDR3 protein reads CASSYALTGTAGGYTF.

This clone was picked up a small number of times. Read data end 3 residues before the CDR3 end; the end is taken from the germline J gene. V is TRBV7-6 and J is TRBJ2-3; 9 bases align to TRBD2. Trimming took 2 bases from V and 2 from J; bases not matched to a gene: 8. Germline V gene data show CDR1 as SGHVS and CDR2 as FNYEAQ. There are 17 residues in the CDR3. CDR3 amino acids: CASSLIVAGGITDTQYF. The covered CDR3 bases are TGTGCCAGCAGCTTAATTGTCGCGGGGGGGATCACAGATACG.

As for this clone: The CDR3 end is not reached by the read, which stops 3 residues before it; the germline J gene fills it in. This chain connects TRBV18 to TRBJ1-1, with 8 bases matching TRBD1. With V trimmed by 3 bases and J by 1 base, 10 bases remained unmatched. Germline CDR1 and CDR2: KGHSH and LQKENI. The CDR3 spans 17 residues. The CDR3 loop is CASSPRTRGTGNTEAFF. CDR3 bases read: TGTGCCAGCTCACCCCGTACCCGGGGGACAGGGAACACTGAA.